This TCR beta chain was identified in a study of blood T cell repertoires in COVID-19. For the study at large: COVID-19 samples from acute and convalescent phases originated in the United States, Italy and Spain.

TCRdb's table, derived via immunoSEQ multiplex PCR, lists solely in-frame clones and lacks some. Among 100,000 or so clones listed, less than 90% were seen once. This CDR3 contains 15 residues. Germline-derived CDR1 and CDR2 are LGHDT and YNNKEL (reference sequence). The ends lost 4 bases at V and 7 bases at J; junction bases unmatched: 8. Sequences were obtained from peripheral blood. This clonotype originated in a man aged 25-45 years in a cohort sampled during active COVID-19. The V and J genes are TRBV3-1 (or the pseudogene TRBV3-2) and TRBJ1-2, with TRBD1 matching over 11 bases. The chain's CDR3 is CASSPSGQGARGYTF. The CDR3 DNA sequence: TGTGCCAGCAGCCCTTCCGGACAGGGGGCTCGTGGCTACACCTTC.